This record concerns one T cell receptor beta chain sequence. The CDR3 runs to 14 residues. Germline V gene data show CDR1 as SQVTM and CDR2 as ANQGSEA. V was shortened by 7 bases and J by 3 bases, with 17 bases between the two germline ends. The sample belongs to a study of technical replicates of blood from a few donors. Measured with immunoSEQ multiplex PCR; TCRdb has only the in-frame clones, and not every one. The table lists about 100,000 clones, 90% to 96% of them singletons, with 0.22% in the top ten. V and J are TRBV29-1 and TRBJ2-3; no clear D gene. The receptor comes from a human donor in good health. The source material was T cells isolated from PBMCs. The CDR3 loop is CSGTDPQVTDTQYF. DNA for the CDR3: TGCAGCGGTACTGACCCCCAGGTGACAGATACGCAGTATTTT.